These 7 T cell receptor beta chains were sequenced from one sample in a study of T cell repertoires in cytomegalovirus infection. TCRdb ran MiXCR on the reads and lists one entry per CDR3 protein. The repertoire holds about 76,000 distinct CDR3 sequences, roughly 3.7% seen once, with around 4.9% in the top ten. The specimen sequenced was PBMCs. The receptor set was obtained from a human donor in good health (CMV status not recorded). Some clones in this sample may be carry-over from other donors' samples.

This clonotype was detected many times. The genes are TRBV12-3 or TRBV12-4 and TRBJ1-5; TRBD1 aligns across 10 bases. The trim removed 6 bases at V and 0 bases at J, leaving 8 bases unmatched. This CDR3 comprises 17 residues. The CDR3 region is CASRSGQGPYSNQPQHF. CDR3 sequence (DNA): TGTGCCAGCAGGTCGGGACAGGGGCCTTATAGCAATCAGCCCCAGCATTTT.

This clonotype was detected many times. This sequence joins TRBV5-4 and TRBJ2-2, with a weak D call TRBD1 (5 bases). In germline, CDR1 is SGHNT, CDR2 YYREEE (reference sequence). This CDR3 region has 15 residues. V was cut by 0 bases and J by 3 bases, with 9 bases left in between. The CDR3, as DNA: TGTGCCAGCAGCTTGGGCCAGGGTCACACCGGGGAGCTGTTTTTT. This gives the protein CASSLGQGHTGELFF.

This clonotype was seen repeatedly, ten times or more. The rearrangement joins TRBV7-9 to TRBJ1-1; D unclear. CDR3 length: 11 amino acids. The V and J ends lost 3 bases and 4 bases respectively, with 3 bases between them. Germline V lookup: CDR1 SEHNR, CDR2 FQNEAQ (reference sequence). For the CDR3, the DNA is TGTGCCAGCAGCTTGTCCACTGAAGCTTTCTTT. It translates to CASSLSTEAFF.

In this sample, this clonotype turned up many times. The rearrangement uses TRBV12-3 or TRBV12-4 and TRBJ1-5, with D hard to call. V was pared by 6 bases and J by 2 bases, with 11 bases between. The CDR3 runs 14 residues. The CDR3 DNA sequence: TGTGCCAGCAGCCGGGAGGGAGGCAATCAGCCCCAGCATTTT. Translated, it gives CASSREGGNQPQHF.

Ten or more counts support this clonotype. The CDR3 loop is CASSDSWSGGPLHF. The CDR3 nucleotides are TGTGCCAGCAGCGACAGCTGGAGTGGTGGACCCCTCCACTTT. The chain joins TRBV7-8 to TRBJ1-6; possibly TRBD1 for D (5 bases). Germline assignment: CDR1 SGHVS and CDR2 FQNEAQ. Trimming removed 5 bases at V and 12 bases at J, with 17 bases between. CDR3 length equals 14 residues.

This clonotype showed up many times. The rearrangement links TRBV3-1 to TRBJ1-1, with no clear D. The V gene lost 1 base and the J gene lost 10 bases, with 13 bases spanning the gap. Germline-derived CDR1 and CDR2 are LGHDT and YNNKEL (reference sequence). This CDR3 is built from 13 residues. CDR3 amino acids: CASSQVTTAPAFF. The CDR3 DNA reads TGTGCCAGCAGCCAAGTCACTACCGCCCCAGCTTTCTTT.

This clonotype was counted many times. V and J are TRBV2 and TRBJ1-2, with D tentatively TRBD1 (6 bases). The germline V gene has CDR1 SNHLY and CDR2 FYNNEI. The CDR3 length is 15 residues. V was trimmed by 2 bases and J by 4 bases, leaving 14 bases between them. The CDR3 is CASSEIGRGGYGYTF. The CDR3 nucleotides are TGTGCCAGCAGTGAAATCGGCAGGGGAGGCTATGGCTACACCTTC.